Listed here are 9 T cell receptor beta chains from one sample, sequenced in a study of cytomegalovirus exposure and HLA in healthy donors. PCR employed 60 Vbeta and 13 Jbeta primers. Assay used: immunoSEQ multiplex PCR; TCRdb lists only in-frame clones, some missing. The sample yields roughly 140,000 clones, 80% to 90% seen once. The sample consisted of PBMCs. Receptor source: a woman aged 18-29 years in good health and CMV-seronegative.

The chain couples TRBV14 to TRBJ2-5; 7 nucleotides align to TRBD1. CDR3 length: 16 residues. Trimming removed 5 bases from V and 3 bases from J; junction bases left unmatched: 12. The V gene's germline CDR1 is SGHDN and CDR2 FVKESK. CDR3 coding DNA: TGTGCCAGCAGCAAAAGACAGGGTCTGGGCGAAGAGACCCAGTACTTC. Translating gives CASSKRQGLGEETQYF.

The rearrangement links TRBV28 to TRBJ1-2; a weak D match, TRBD1 (5 bases). In germline, CDR1 is MDHEN, CDR2 SYDVKM. The CDR3 contains 13 residues. Trimming pared 5 bases from V and 6 bases from J, leaving 13 bases between. CDR3 sequence: CASSVKGVNGYTF. CDR3 nucleotides: TGTGCCAGCAGTGTAAAAGGGGTTAATGGCTACACCTTC.

The chain combines TRBV2 with TRBJ2-7; D is perhaps TRBD1 (6 bases). The CDR3 consists of 12 residues. Trimming shortened V by 6 bases and J by 7 bases, and 13 bases separated the two germline ends. From germline, CDR1 is SNHLY and CDR2 FYNNEI. DNA for the CDR3: TGTGCCAGCAGGTCCTGGACAGAAGAGCAGTACTTC. Translated: CASRSWTEEQYF. The variable domain in full, with the rest retrieved from reference TRBV2 and TRBJ2-7, is EPEVTQTPSHQVTQMGQEVILRCVPISNHLYFYWYRQILGQKVEFLVSFYNNEISEKSEIFDDQFSVERPDGSNFTLKIRSTKLEDSAMYFCASRSWTEEQYFGPGTRLTVT.

The genes are TRBV14 and TRBJ2-7; a weak D match, TRBD1 (5 bases). This CDR3 is built from 15 residues. Trimming removed 5 bases at V and 2 bases at J, with 16 bases between. Germline CDR1 SGHDN, CDR2 FVKESK. This CDR3 is CASSSRQMIPYEQYF. CDR3 coding DNA: TGTGCCAGCAGCTCCCGACAGATGATACCCTACGAGCAGTACTTC.

This clone has just a few counts. This chain uses TRBV6-6 with TRBJ2-5, with 7 bases lining up with TRBD1. The V segment lost 2 bases and the J segment 1 base; nucleotides outside the gene matches: 1. Germline V gene sequence: CDR1 MNHNY, CDR2 SVGAGI (reference sequence). This CDR3 is built from 14 residues. In DNA form, the CDR3 reads TGTGCCAGCAGTTACGGGACAGCCCAAGAGACCCAGTACTTC. Its translation: CASSYGTAQETQYF.

V usage is TRBV6-1 and J usage is TRBJ2-3; no firm D call. This CDR3 region has 15 residues. The V end lost 7 bases, the J end lost 1 base, and 15 bases lay between the germline ends. Germline values: CDR1 MNHNS, CDR2 SASEGT. CDR3: CASTLSPQGTDTQYF. As DNA, the CDR3 is TGTGCCAGCACCCTAAGCCCTCAGGGCACAGATACGCAGTATTTT.

This clone was seen a handful of times. The rearrangement joins TRBV28 to TRBJ2-7; tentatively, D is TRBD1 (6 bases). This CDR3 is built from 14 residues. Germline CDR1 is MDHEN and CDR2 is SYDVKM. V was trimmed by 5 bases and J by 1 base, leaving 12 bases between them. The CDR3 coding sequence is TGTGCCAGCAGTCCACCGGACAGTTCCTACGAGCAGTACTTC. Translated: CASSPPDSSYEQYF.

The gene calls are TRBV5-5 and TRBJ1-4; no definite D call. V was shortened by 1 base and J by 8 bases, with 9 bases between the two germline ends. Germline CDR1 SGHKS, CDR2 YYEKEE (reference sequence). The length of the CDR3 is 13 residues. The CDR3, as DNA: TGTGCCAGCAGCTTGATCGGGGTAGAAAAACTGTTTTTT. Amino acids: CASSLIGVEKLFF.

The chain has TRBV18 and TRBJ2-5, with D possibly TRBD1 on 5 matching bases. Looked up from germline, CDR1 is KGHSH and CDR2 is LQKENI. Trimming took off 2 bases at V and 5 bases at J, with 12 bases between the two ends. This CDR3 has 14 residues. CDR3 amino acids: CASSPAGIGETQYF. The CDR3 coding sequence is TGTGCCAGCTCACCAGCAGGGATTGGGGAGACCCAGTACTTC.